These T cell receptor beta chains were read from a single sample in a study of CD8+ T cells in alopecia areata. Here immunoSEQ multiplex PCR was the method, and the copy in TCRdb shows in-frame clones only, minus some. Altogether 98,000 or so clones are present, roughly two thirds being singletons, with the ten largest covering roughly 15%. The material was CD8+ T cells sorted from blood, obtained at week 4, from a patient treated with tofacitinib. These receptor sequences come from a human donor with alopecia areata. The CDR3 runs from the conserved cysteine through the conserved F or W. The D gene is left open where the match is weak. Only some rows state a clone size, as once, few, many or a class for expanded clones.

V gene,clone size,D gene,J gene,CDR3 protein,CDR3 DNA
TRBV4-2,-,TRBD2,TRBJ2-5,CASSQGRGLAVETQYF,TGTGCCAGCAGCCAAGGGCGGGGACTAGCGGTAGAGACCCAGTACTTC
TRBV30,few,-,TRBJ2-1,CAWSVRSRTHNEQFF,TGTGCCTGGAGTGTACGTAGCAGAACGCACAATGAGCAGTTCTTC
TRBV9,once,TRBD2,TRBJ2-1,CASSADYSGISYNEQFF,TGTGCCAGCAGCGCCGACTATAGCGGGATCTCCTACAATGAGCAGTTCTTC
TRBV23-1,-,TRBD1,TRBJ1-2,CASSQAPDRGPSGYTF,TGCGCCAGCAGTCAAGCCCCGGACAGGGGGCCGAGTGGCTACACCTTC
TRBV27,-,TRBD2,TRBJ2-5,CASSPLAGDTVVQTQYF,TGTGCCAGCAGTCCGCTAGCGGGAGATACGGTCGTGCAGACCCAGTACTTC
TRBV29-1,-,-,TRBJ1-2,CSVELRQGSDYGYTF,TGCAGCGTTGAACTGCGTCAGGGGAGCGACTATGGCTACACCTTC
TRBV29-1,once,-,TRBJ2-7,CSVEGGQGRFYEQYF,TGCAGCGTTGAAGGCGGCCAGGGCCGGTTTTACGAGCAGTACTTC
TRBV27,few,-,TRBJ2-5,CASSMTRGRETQYF,TGTGCCAGCAGTATGACCAGGGGGAGGGAGACCCAGTACTTC
TRBV10-3,-,TRBD2,TRBJ2-1,CAIVCGRNYNEQFF,TGTGCCATCGTATGCGGGAGGAACTACAATGAGCAGTTCTTC
TRBV7-6,-,-,TRBJ1-3,CASSLGRGAGNTIYF,TGTGCCAGCAGCTTAGGGCGGGGGGCCGGAAACACCATATATTTT
TRBV7-3,-,TRBD1,TRBJ1-2,CASSFPHRGYGYTF,TGTGCCAGCAGCTTCCCCCACAGGGGCTATGGCTACACCTTC
TRBV4-1,few,-,TRBJ2-5,CASSQLHGLAGETQYF,TGCGCCAGCAGCCAACTACACGGGTTGGCAGGGGAGACCCAGTACTTC
TRBV30,-,-,TRBJ1-1,CAWGAARTEAFF,TGTGCCTGGGGCGCGGCGCGGACTGAAGCTTTCTTT
TRBV4-1,many,TRBD2,TRBJ2-1,CASSQTAGGSYNEQFF,TGCGCCAGCAGCCAAACAGCGGGGGGGTCCTACAATGAGCAGTTCTTC
TRBV30,-,-,TRBJ1-3,CAWTGSSGNTIYF,TGTGCCTGGACAGGGAGCTCTGGAAACACCATATATTTT
TRBV6-1,-,-,TRBJ2-5,CASSDIRAGETQYF,TGTGCCAGCAGTGACATCAGGGCCGGGGAGACCCAGTACTTC
TRBV7-2,once,-,TRBJ2-5,CASSFLSGQETQYF,TGTGCCAGCAGCTTTCTAAGCGGGCAAGAGACCCAGTACTTC
TRBV29-1,once,-,TRBJ1-2,CSVLPRGSYGYTF,TGCAGCGTTCTCCCCAGGGGAAGCTATGGCTACACCTTC
TRBV15,-,-,TRBJ1-2,CATSRDGVGYTF,TGTGCCACCAGCAGAGACGGGGTTGGCTACACCTTC
TRBV7-9,-,-,TRBJ1-2,CASSLSVRNYGYTF,TGTGCCAGCAGCTTAAGTGTGAGGAATTATGGCTACACCTTC
TRBV5-1,few,TRBD2,TRBJ2-1,CASSSGTSGYNEQFF,TGCGCCAGCAGCTCCGGGACTAGCGGGTACAATGAGCAGTTCTTC
TRBV9,-,-,TRBJ1-2,CASSAQEDNYGYTF,TGTGCCAGCAGCGCCCAGGAAGATAACTATGGCTACACCTTC
TRBV15,-,-,TRBJ2-1,CATSMRVVNPKQFF,TGTGCCACCAGCATGCGGGTAGTCAACCCAAAGCAGTTCTTC